This entry lists 12 T cell receptor beta chains sequenced from one sample in a study of neoadjuvant anti-PD-1 for oral cavity cancer. Sequencing used immunoSEQ multiplex PCR; TCRdb keeps in-frame clones, though not all of them. This repertoire shows approximately 8,000 clones, about 53% found once; its top ten account for roughly 12%. The sequencing here drew on tumor tissue, taken before nivolumab (anti-PD-1) treatment. These receptors were taken from a person aged 40 to 85 with oral cavity squamous cell carcinoma.

The chain uses TRBV11-2 and TRBJ2-5, with 11 bases lining up with TRBD2. The CDR3 is 17 amino acids. Germline CDR1 reads SGHAT; CDR2 reads FQNNGV. V shed 8 bases and J 2 bases; nucleotides not matched to a gene: 13. The CDR3 reads CASSGLAGGRWQETQYF. DNA for the CDR3: TGTGCCAGCTCTGGCTTAGCGGGAGGGAGGTGGCAAGAGACCCAGTACTTC. Looking up the rest from reference TRBV11-2 and TRBJ2-5 gives the full variable domain: EAGVAQSPRYKIIEKRQSVAFWCNPISGHATLYWYQQILGQGPKLLIQFQNNGVVDDSQLPKDRFSAERLKGVDSTLKIQPAKLEDSAVYLCASSGLAGGRWQETQYFGPGTRLLVL.

The J gene is TRBJ2-7, the V gene TRBV4-2; D possibly corresponds to TRBD2 (5 bases). CDR3 length equals 16 residues. Looked up from germline, CDR1 is LGHNA and CDR2 is YNFKEQ. V lost 0 bases to trimming and J lost 2 bases, with 14 bases between them. DNA of the CDR3: TGTGCCAGCAGCCAAGATTCCCGAGGGCCAACCTACGAGCAGTACTTC. It yields the protein CASSQDSRGPTYEQYF.

The chain couples TRBV7-6 to TRBJ1-3, with D possibly matching TRBD1 (6 bases). CDR1 is SGHVS, CDR2 FNYEAQ, per germline. This CDR3 has 16 residues. The germline V and J ends were trimmed by 5 bases and 0 bases, with 14 bases remaining between them. The CDR3 bases are TGTGCCAGCAGCCTCTCAGGGGTTACCTCTGGAAACACCATATATTTT. Its protein product is CASSLSGVTSGNTIYF.

This clone was seen a few times. This chain links TRBV19 with TRBJ2-5; 7 bases map to TRBD2. The trim removed 7 bases at V and 2 bases at J, leaving 16 bases unmatched. The CDR3 sequence is 17 residues long. Germline CDR1 and CDR2: LNHDA and SQIVND (reference sequence). The CDR3 sequence is CASNPRAGTTLQETQYF. The CDR3 nucleotides read TGTGCCAGTAATCCTAGGGCGGGGACTACCCTTCAAGAGACCCAGTACTTC. Full variable domain (rest looked up from reference TRBV19 and TRBJ2-5): DGGITQSPKYLFRKEGQNVTLSCEQNLNHDAMYWYRQDPGQGLRLIYYSQIVNDFQKGDIAEGYSVSREKKESFPLTVTSAQKNPTAFYLCASNPRAGTTLQETQYFGPGTRLLVL.

This rearrangement joins TRBV7-3 to TRBJ2-7; D unresolved. CDR3 size: 15 residues. Between the trimmed V and J ends, which lost 1 base and 4 bases, there was a span of 14 bases. Looked up from germline, CDR1 is SGHTA and CDR2 is FQGTGA. CDR3 region: CASSLNSGPSYEQYF. The CDR3 DNA sequence: TGTGCCAGCAGCTTAAACTCCGGTCCCTCTTACGAGCAGTACTTC.

The V call is TRBV6-6, the J call TRBJ1-1; D is unresolved. This CDR3 is built from 12 residues. Trimming removed 2 bases from V and 7 bases from J, with 8 bases in between. CDR1 is MNHNY and CDR2 is SVGAGI in the germline V gene (reference sequence). In DNA form, the CDR3 reads TGTGCCAGCAGTTACCCCGGGAGTGAAGCTTTCTTT. It is translated as CASSYPGSEAFF.

This clone is termed medium-sized. This chain joins TRBV7-9 and TRBJ2-7, with TRBD2 matching 7 bases. Germline CDR1 SEHNR, CDR2 FQNEAQ (reference sequence). The ends lost 5 bases at V and 0 bases at J; junction bases unmatched: 4. The length of the CDR3 is 14 residues. The CDR3 sequence: CASSQRDYSYEQYF. The DNA of the CDR3 is TGTGCCAGCAGCCAACGGGACTACTCCTACGAGCAGTACTTC.

The V and J genes are TRBV30 and TRBJ1-1; D is unresolved. Germline CDR1 is GTSNPN and CDR2 is SVGIG (reference sequence). This CDR3 is 13 amino acids long. Trimming took off 2 bases at V and 1 base at J, with 8 bases between the two ends. The CDR3 region has the DNA TGTGCCTGGAGTTCTGGTCAGAACACTGAAGCTTTCTTT. Encoded protein: CAWSSGQNTEAFF.

This clone came up a few times. The rearrangement uses TRBV10-3 and TRBJ1-1, with D perhaps matching TRBD1 (5 bases). The V and J ends lost 3 bases and 4 bases respectively, with 15 bases between them. The V gene's germline CDR1 is ENHRY and CDR2 SYGVKD. The CDR3 is 15 amino acids. The chain's CDR3 is CAISETGGDGTEAFF. CDR3 nucleotides: TGTGCCATCAGTGAAACAGGAGGAGATGGCACTGAAGCTTTCTTT.

V gene TRBV6-5 combines with J gene TRBJ2-7; D remains unclear. The CDR3 extends over 11 amino acids. The V end lost 5 bases, the J end lost 4 bases, and 6 bases lay between the germline ends. The germline gives CDR1 MNHEY, CDR2 SVGAGI. The CDR3 region is CASSKYYEQYF. CDR3 nucleotide sequence: TGTGCCAGCAGTAAATATTACGAGCAGTACTTC.

The chain recombines TRBV7-8 with TRBJ1-4; perhaps TRBD1 as D (6 bases). The ends were cut back, 5 bases at V and 4 bases at J, with 14 bases in the middle. CDR1 and CDR2 from the germline V gene are SGHVS and FQNEAQ. The CDR3 is made up of 15 amino acids. CDR3 in DNA: TGTGCCAGCAGCGCGCGCCAGGGGTTTAATGAAAAACTGTTTTTT. It specifies CASSARQGFNEKLFF. Full variable domain (remainder filled in from reference TRBV7-8 and TRBJ1-4): GAGVSQSPRYKVAKRGQDVALRCDPISGHVSLFWYQQALGQGPEFLTYFQNEAQLDKSGLPSDRFFAERPEGSVSTLKIQRTQQEDSAVYLCASSARQGFNEKLFFGSGTQLSVL.

As concerns this clone: Within the sample, other DNA sequences also encode this same CDR3. The chain uses TRBV18 and TRBJ2-7; the D gene is possibly TRBD1 (6 bases). The CDR3 spans 14 residues. Germline values: CDR1 KGHSH, CDR2 LQKENI. Trimming took off 3 bases at V and 3 bases at J, with 12 bases between the two ends. CDR3 region: CASSPRDTDYEQYF. CDR3 DNA sequence: TGTGCCAGCTCACCCCGGGACACCGACTACGAGCAGTACTTC.